These 31 T cell receptor beta chains were all obtained from the same sample, sequenced in a study of blood T cell repertoires in COVID-19. Repertoires were generated with immunoSEQ multiplex PCR, while TCRdb's copy carries only in-frame clones and drops some. The data show about 99,000 clones, with roughly 91% seen just once and more than 4.5% held by the top ten. Sequencing was carried out using peripheral blood. Source of these receptors: a human donor in a cohort sampled during active COVID-19.

The CDR3 DNA reads TGCAGCGTTGAATTTCTAGCGATCCAGTACTTC. Protein: CSVEFLAIQYF. The rearrangement links TRBV29-1 to TRBJ2-5; tentative D call: TRBD2 (6 bases). Germline assignment: CDR1 SQVTM and CDR2 ANQGSEA. This CDR3 is 11 amino acids long. V was pared by 2 bases and J by 10 bases, with 11 bases between.

This clone was observed a single time. The rearrangement joins TRBV5-6 to TRBJ1-5; D is possibly TRBD1 (6 bases). V shed 4 bases and J shed 1 base, with 18 bases lying between them. This CDR3 has 17 residues. In germline, CDR1 is SGHDT, CDR2 YYEEEE. The CDR3 loop reads CASSHSYGGQSNQPQHF. CDR3 nucleotides: TGTGCCAGCAGCCATAGCTACGGGGGGCAAAGCAATCAGCCCCAGCATTTT. Variable domain in full (rest from reference TRBV5-6 and TRBJ1-5): DAGVTQSPTHLIKTRGQQVTLRCSPKSGHDTVSWYQQALGQGPQFIFQYYEEEERQRGNFPDRFSGHQFPNYSSELNVNALLLGDSALYLCASSHSYGGQSNQPQHFGDGTRLSIL.

The chain links TRBV7-6 to TRBJ2-3; 7 bases are shared with TRBD1. The CDR3 totals 14 residues. Losses at the gene ends were 3 bases for V and 3 bases for J; bases not matched to a gene: 3. Germline V lookup: CDR1 SGHVS, CDR2 FNYEAQ. The CDR3 DNA sequence: TGTGCCAGCAGCTTTAGACAGGGAACAGATACGCAGTATTTT. It yields the protein CASSFRQGTDTQYF.

This rearrangement joins TRBV18 to TRBJ2-7; 11 bases match TRBD1. The V segment lost 4 bases and the J segment 6 bases; nucleotides outside the gene matches: 11. The germline gives CDR1 KGHSH, CDR2 LQKENI. CDR3 length: 16 amino acids. In DNA, the CDR3 is TGTGCCAGCTCACTTTGGACAGGGGGCTCGAATGGCGAGCAGTACTTC. Translated: CASSLWTGGSNGEQYF.

The genes are TRBV6-5 and TRBJ1-1; D is uncertain. The CDR3 is made up of 12 amino acids. V was shortened by 5 bases and J by 11 bases, with 15 bases between the two germline ends. CDR1 and CDR2 from the germline V gene are MNHEY and SVGAGI. This CDR3 is CASSNNYANAFF. DNA of the CDR3: TGTGCCAGCAGTAACAATTACGCCAATGCTTTCTTT.

The chain has TRBV28 and TRBJ2-1; the D gene is possibly TRBD2 (6 bases). Germline V gene lookup returns CDR1 MDHEN and CDR2 SYDVKM. The V and J ends lost 6 bases and 1 base respectively, with 19 bases between them. The CDR3 contains 17 residues. CDR3: CASRPISGLGSYNEQFF. The CDR3 DNA reads as TGTGCCAGCAGACCCATTAGCGGTTTGGGATCCTACAATGAGCAGTTCTTC.

The V and J genes are TRBV24-1 and TRBJ2-3, with 7 bases that match TRBD1. After removal of 3 bases from V and 2 bases from J, the junction contained 7 bases not matched to a gene. Germline V CDR1 and CDR2: KGHDR, SFDVKD. The CDR3 extends over 16 amino acids. The CDR3 reads CATSDVQGSLTDTQYF. In DNA, the CDR3 is TGTGCCACCAGTGATGTACAGGGGTCGCTCACAGATACGCAGTATTTT.

V and J are TRBV10-2 and TRBJ2-3; 9 bases are shared with TRBD2. Looked up from germline, CDR1 is WSHSY and CDR2 is SAAADI. The length of the CDR3 is 15 residues. The J segment lost 4 bases and the V segment lost 4 bases, leaving 6 bases of the junction unmatched. In nucleotides, the CDR3 is TGCGCCAGCAGTGCCCATAGCGGGAGCGCAGATACGCAGTATTTT. Residues: CASSAHSGSADTQYF.

The chain is built from TRBV6-5 and TRBJ2-1; 9 nucleotides agree with TRBD2. The CDR3 extends over 15 amino acids. Germline trimming cut 5 bases from V and 1 base from J; bases unmatched to any gene: 3. Germline values: CDR1 MNHEY, CDR2 SVGAGI. CDR3 bases: TGTGCCAGCAGTAGAGCGGGGGGATCCTACAATGAGCAGTTCTTC. It is translated as CASSRAGGSYNEQFF.

J is TRBJ1-2 and V is TRBV2; D is unclear. There are 12 residues in the CDR3. CDR1 is SNHLY and CDR2 is FYNNEI in the germline V gene. With 6 bases removed from V and 4 bases from J, the gap between germline ends came to 9 bases. The CDR3 DNA is TGTGCCAGCAGACGGGGTGTCTATGGCTACACCTTC. Protein: CASRRGVYGYTF.

This chain joins TRBV9 and TRBJ1-1; no clear D. Trimming stripped 1 base from V and 1 base from J, with 11 bases between. The V gene's germline CDR1 is SGDLS and CDR2 YYNGEE. The CDR3 contains 15 residues. The CDR3 protein is CASSVSHRKNTEAFF. DNA for the CDR3: TGTGCCAGCAGCGTAAGCCACAGAAAGAACACTGAAGCTTTCTTT. Full variable domain (rest looked up from reference TRBV9 and TRBJ1-1): DSGVTQTPKHLITATGQRVTLRCSPRSGDLSVYWYQQSLDQGLQFLIQYYNGEERAKGNILERFSAQQFPDLHSELNLSSLELGDSALYFCASSVSHRKNTEAFFGQGTRLTVV.

The chain links TRBV29-1 to TRBJ1-1, with TRBD1 as a possible D gene (6 bases). Germline values: CDR1 SQVTM, CDR2 ANQGSEA. Trimming removed 6 bases from V and 10 bases from J, with 15 bases in between. The CDR3 has 11 amino acids. The CDR3 region has the DNA TGCAGCGTCGCCCCGGGGGGGCGAGCTTTCTTT. Amino acids: CSVAPGGRAFF.

This chain connects TRBV25-1 to TRBJ1-1; D unclear. The CDR3 is 13 amino acids. The V end was cut by 4 bases, the J end by 4 bases, with 10 bases between. Germline V gene lookup returns CDR1 MGHDK and CDR2 SYGVNS. Here the CDR3 reads CASSASTGTEAFF. Here the CDR3 DNA reads TGTGCCAGCAGTGCCTCAACGGGCACTGAAGCTTTCTTT.

V is TRBV15 and J is TRBJ2-5; D is uncertain. V shed 4 bases and J shed 0 bases, with 9 bases lying between them. The CDR3 has 14 amino acids. Germline V gene sequence: CDR1 LNHNV, CDR2 YYDKDF (reference sequence). CDR3 in amino acids: CATSIDSYQETQYF. The CDR3 nucleotides are TGTGCCACCAGCATCGACTCCTACCAAGAGACCCAGTACTTC.

The chain is built from TRBV25-1 and TRBJ1-5; 10 bases match TRBD1. The junction had 9 bases not matched to a gene; V was cut back by 4 bases and J by 6 bases. CDR1 is MGHDK and CDR2 is SYGVNS in the germline V gene. This CDR3 spans 16 amino acids. The CDR3: CASSAATGGYGQPQHF. The CDR3 coding sequence is TGTGCCAGCAGTGCTGCGACAGGGGGCTATGGTCAGCCCCAGCATTTT. Based on the CDR3 plus reference TRBV25-1 and TRBJ1-5, the full variable domain is EADIYQTPRYLVIGTGKKITLECSQTMGHDKMYWYQQDPGMELHLIHYSYGVNSTEKGDLSSESTVSRIRTEHFPLTLESARPSHTSQYLCASSAATGGYGQPQHFGDGTRLSIL.

The rearrangement joins TRBV4-2 to TRBJ2-6, with D hard to call. The V and J ends lost 0 bases and 3 bases respectively, with 6 bases between them. Germline values: CDR1 LGHNA, CDR2 YNFKEQ. This CDR3 is 15 amino acids long. The CDR3 nucleotides read TGTGCCAGCAGCCAAGAGGCTGGTGGGGCCAACGTCCTGACTTTC. It translates to CASSQEAGGANVLTF.

Worth noting for this clone: An end of the junction does not agree with germline; a read error may underlie this. V gene TRBV5-4 combines with J gene TRBJ2-5, with 9 nucleotides matching TRBD1. Germline assignment: CDR1 SGHNT and CDR2 YYREEE (reference sequence). CDR3 length equals 13 residues. CDR3 in amino acids: CASTLTGGETQYF. The CDR3 DNA is TGTGCCAGCACCTTGACAGGGGGAGAGACCCAGTACTTC.

V is TRBV4-1 and J is TRBJ2-1, with TRBD1 matching 11 bases. Germline loops: CDR1 MGHRA, CDR2 YSYEKL. The CDR3 is 15 amino acids. Losses at the gene ends were 3 bases for V and 5 bases for J; bases not matched to a gene: 3. Written as DNA, the CDR3 is TGCGCCAGCAGCCAGGACAGGGGGCGAAACAATGAGCAGTTCTTC. This codes for CASSQDRGRNNEQFF.

The chain uses TRBV2 and TRBJ1-1; D unresolved. V was clipped by 2 bases and J by 1 base, with 5 bases between them. CDR1 is SNHLY and CDR2 is FYNNEI in the germline V gene. The CDR3 length is 13 residues. The CDR3 DNA follows: TGTGCCAGCAGTGAAATCGGGAACACTGAAGCTTTCTTT. It codes for CASSEIGNTEAFF.

The chain joins TRBV7-9 to TRBJ2-3; the D gene is possibly TRBD1 (6 bases). The CDR3 consists of 17 residues. The germline V gene encodes CDR1 SEHNR and CDR2 FQNEAQ (reference sequence). V was trimmed by 1 base and J by 1 base, leaving 15 bases between them. The CDR3 is CASSLVTGGVGTDTQYF. In DNA form, the CDR3 reads TGTGCCAGCAGCTTAGTGACAGGTGGAGTCGGCACAGATACGCAGTATTTT.

This chain joins TRBV7-3 and TRBJ1-4, with D possibly TRBD1 on 5 matching bases. There are 16 residues in the CDR3. CDR1 is SGHTA, CDR2 FQGTGA, per germline. The germline V and J ends were trimmed by 4 bases and 0 bases, with 12 bases remaining between them. CDR3 sequence (DNA): TGTGCCAGCAGCTCATTTGGGGCAGCAACTAATGAAAAACTGTTTTTT. Translation gives CASSSFGAATNEKLFF.

The J gene is TRBJ2-1, the V gene TRBV6-2 or TRBV6-3, with 10 bases lining up with TRBD2. Germline CDR1 and CDR2: MNHEY and SVGEGT. The ends lost 2 bases at V and 4 bases at J; junction bases unmatched: 5. The CDR3 consists of 16 residues. The chain's CDR3 is CASSYGLAGAYNEQFF. As DNA, the CDR3 is TGTGCCAGCAGTTACGGGCTAGCGGGGGCATACAATGAGCAGTTCTTC.

J is TRBJ2-1 and V is TRBV24-1; TRBD1 is a possible D gene (5 bases). Germline assignment: CDR1 KGHDR and CDR2 SFDVKD. V was shortened by 3 bases and J by 5 bases, with 19 bases between the two germline ends. CDR3 length equals 17 residues. CDR3 in amino acids: CATSDTGGQGYNNEQFF. CDR3 coding DNA: TGTGCCACCAGTGATACTGGTGGGCAGGGCTATAACAATGAGCAGTTCTTC.

The CDR3 region is CASSYRGLSGNTIYF. The CDR3 region has the DNA TGTGCCAGCAGCTATAGGGGCCTCTCTGGAAACACCATATATTTT. The chain employs TRBV7-2 and TRBJ1-3, with D possibly being TRBD1 (5 bases). The CDR3 totals 15 residues. V lost 4 bases and J lost 0, with 10 bases in between. Germline V gene data show CDR1 as SGHTA and CDR2 as FQGNSA.

The chain has TRBV4-2 and TRBJ2-2; TRBD2 agrees at 7 bases. V lost 0 bases and J lost 3; bases outside the gene matches: 7. Germline V CDR1 and CDR2: LGHNA, YNFKEQ. The CDR3 extends over 17 amino acids. The CDR3 spells CASSQEQRAGHTGELFF. The CDR3 DNA reads TGTGCCAGCAGCCAAGAACAGCGAGCGGGGCACACCGGGGAGCTGTTTTTT.

This chain joins TRBV5-4 and TRBJ2-2; D perhaps matches TRBD1 (5 bases). There are 16 residues in the CDR3. Germline V lookup: CDR1 SGHNT, CDR2 YYREEE (reference sequence). V lost 2 bases and J 4 bases, leaving 15 bases between the germline ends. The DNA for the CDR3 is TGTGCCAGCAGCTTTGGGCAGGGCCGAAGCACCGGGGAGCTGTTTTTT. Protein product: CASSFGQGRSTGELFF.

The chain links TRBV18 to TRBJ1-1; D gene unclear. Germline V gives CDR1 KGHSH, CDR2 LQKENI. Trimming left V 4 bases short and J 1 base short, with 13 bases between. This CDR3 spans 15 amino acids. The DNA for the CDR3 is TGTGCCAGCTCACGCGAGGCGACGGGGAACACTGAAGCTTTCTTT. Translation gives CASSREATGNTEAFF.

The CDR3, as DNA: TGTGCCAGCAGTTTATCAACAGGACAGGGGACCGGGGAGCTGTTTTTT. Translating gives CASSLSTGQGTGELFF. The J gene is TRBJ2-2, the V gene TRBV28, with TRBD1 matching over 9 bases. V lost 1 base, J lost 5 bases, and 5 bases stayed unmatched. Germline lookup yields CDR1 MDHEN and CDR2 SYDVKM. The CDR3 is 16 amino acids.

The CDR3 sequence is CASSQDTGGRVYTF. The CDR3 DNA reads TGTGCCAGCAGCCAAGATACAGGGGGTAGGGTCTACACCTTC. This rearrangement joins TRBV3-1 (or the pseudogene TRBV3-2) to TRBJ1-2, with 8 bases that match TRBD1. Germline V gives CDR1 LGHDT, CDR2 YNNKEL (reference sequence). After removal of 0 bases from V and 10 bases from J, the junction contained 7 bases not matched to a gene. This CDR3 contains 14 residues.

This clone was seen only a few times. This sequence joins TRBV5-4 and TRBJ1-1; TRBD1 agrees at 7 bases. V lost 1 base and J lost 4; bases outside the gene matches: 1. The CDR3 has 13 residues. CDR1 and CDR2 (germline): SGHNT, YYREEE (reference sequence). This CDR3 is CASSLQGGTEAFF. The CDR3 DNA sequence: TGTGCCAGCAGCTTGCAGGGGGGCACTGAAGCTTTCTTT.

This clone was found a few times. This rearrangement joins TRBV2 to TRBJ1-5; D unresolved. Trimming removed 6 bases at V and 5 bases at J, with 11 bases between. The CDR3 is made up of 13 amino acids. CDR1 and CDR2 from the germline V gene are SNHLY and FYNNEI. CDR3 coding DNA: TGTGCCAGCAGGGCAGGCGCTGATCAGCCCCAGCATTTT. Translated: CASRAGADQPQHF.